What follows are 10 T cell receptor beta chains derived from one specimen sequenced in a study of blood T cell repertoires in COVID-19. The table came from immunoSEQ multiplex PCR; TCRdb's copy has only in-frame clones and leaves some out. The sample lists about 61,000 clones; around nine tenths were seen once. The material sequenced was peripheral blood. These receptors all come from a woman aged 45-59 years with active or convalescent COVID-19.

The V gene is TRBV5-1, the J gene TRBJ1-3; possibly TRBD1 for D (6 bases). The CDR3 runs to 15 residues. Germline V gene lookup returns CDR1 SGHRS and CDR2 YFSETQ. Trimming cost V 5 bases and J 1 base, with 13 bases left between them. The CDR3 bases are TGCGCCAGCAGAGACGATACAGGGTCTGGAAACACCATATATTTT. This encodes CASRDDTGSGNTIYF. The whole variable domain, filled in from reference TRBV5-1 and TRBJ1-3, reads KAGVTQTPRYLIKTRGQQVTLSCSPISGHRSVSWYQQTPGQGLQFLFEYFSETQRNKGNFPGRFSGRQFSNSRSEMNVSTLELGDSALYLCASRDDTGSGNTIYFGEGSWLTVV.

V is TRBV2 and J is TRBJ1-2, with 10 bases that match TRBD1. The CDR3 covers 14 residues. V lost 3 bases to trimming and J lost 7 bases; unmatched junction nucleotides: 5. Germline assignment: CDR1 SNHLY and CDR2 FYNNEI. The CDR3 loop reads CASSEEGQGFGYTF. Written as DNA, the CDR3 is TGTGCCAGCAGTGAGGAGGGACAGGGGTTTGGCTACACCTTC.

The chain recombines TRBV5-4 with TRBJ2-7; 9 nucleotides match TRBD1. V lost 3 bases and J lost 3; bases outside the gene matches: 13. From germline, CDR1 is SGHNT and CDR2 YYREEE (reference sequence). This CDR3 region has 17 residues. The CDR3 nucleotides read TGTGCCAGCAGCTCGAGATCTACAGGGGGCGGCAACTACGAGCAGTACTTC. Its translation: CASSSRSTGGGNYEQYF.

The chain is built from TRBV4-2 and TRBJ2-2, with 15 bases lining up with TRBD2. Germline V CDR1 and CDR2: LGHNA, YNFKEQ. V lost 1 base and J lost 4; bases outside the gene matches: 10. The CDR3 has 20 residues. The CDR3 is CASSQVSGTSGRSGTGELFF. The CDR3 bases are TGTGCCAGCAGCCAAGTATCTGGGACTAGCGGGAGGTCCGGCACCGGGGAGCTGTTTTTT.

In this sample, this clone turned up once. The chain has TRBV5-1 and TRBJ1-1; TRBD1 aligns across 11 bases. V shed 2 bases, J shed 4 bases, and the junction held 1 base outside the gene matches. CDR3 length: 14 amino acids. Germline V gives CDR1 SGHRS, CDR2 YFSETQ. The CDR3 nucleotides read TGCGCCAGCAGCTTCGGGACAGGGGGCACTGAAGCTTTCTTT. As protein: CASSFGTGGTEAFF.

V is TRBV5-1 and J is TRBJ1-3, with 9 bases fitting TRBD1. The CDR3 has 16 amino acids. In germline, CDR1 is SGHRS, CDR2 YFSETQ. V gave up 1 base and J gave up 12 bases; unmatched junction bases: 14. The CDR3 bases are TGCGCCAGCAGCTTGAGCCCGGACAGGGGCTGGAAACACATATATTTT. Its protein is CASSLSPDRGWKHIYF. Looking up the rest from reference TRBV5-1 and TRBJ1-3 gives the full variable domain: KAGVTQTPRYLIKTRGQQVTLSCSPISGHRSVSWYQQTPGQGLQFLFEYFSETQRNKGNFPGRFSGRQFSNSRSEMNVSTLELGDSALYLCASSLSPDRGWKHIYFGEGSWLTVV.

The CDR3, as DNA: TGTGCCAGCAGCTTAGATGCGGCGAACACCGGGGAGCTGTTTTTT. Translating gives CASSLDAANTGELFF. This rearrangement joins TRBV7-8 to TRBJ2-2; D uncertain. The CDR3 is 15 residues long. Trimming left V 1 base short and J 0 bases short, with 6 bases between. CDR1 and CDR2 from the germline V gene are SGHVS and FQNEAQ.

This clone was detected only once. The rearrangement links TRBV10-2 to TRBJ2-7; 12 positions agree with TRBD2. The CDR3 contains 16 residues. CDR1 and CDR2 from the germline V gene are WSHSY and SAAADI. The V segment lost 7 bases and the J segment 9 bases; nucleotides outside the gene matches: 16. CDR3 sequence: CASNQDRLAGVEGQYF. CDR3 DNA sequence: TGCGCCAGCAACCAAGATAGACTAGCGGGAGTGGAGGGGCAGTACTTC.

The V and J genes are TRBV12-3 or TRBV12-4 and TRBJ2-1, with D hard to call. There are 12 residues in the CDR3. V lost 6 bases and J lost 6, with 9 bases in between. The CDR3 DNA follows: TGTGCCAGCAGCCCTGAGCGCAATGAGCAGTTCTTC. Its protein is CASSPERNEQFF.

The chain joins TRBV2 to TRBJ1-1; D may be TRBD1 (6 bases). Germline V gene lookup returns CDR1 SNHLY and CDR2 FYNNEI. Trimming took off 2 bases at V and 5 bases at J, with 21 bases between the two ends. The CDR3 totals 17 residues. The chain's CDR3 is CASSEKVFGTRGTEAFF. CDR3 DNA: TGTGCCAGCAGTGAAAAGGTCTTCGGGACACGAGGGACTGAAGCTTTCTTT.